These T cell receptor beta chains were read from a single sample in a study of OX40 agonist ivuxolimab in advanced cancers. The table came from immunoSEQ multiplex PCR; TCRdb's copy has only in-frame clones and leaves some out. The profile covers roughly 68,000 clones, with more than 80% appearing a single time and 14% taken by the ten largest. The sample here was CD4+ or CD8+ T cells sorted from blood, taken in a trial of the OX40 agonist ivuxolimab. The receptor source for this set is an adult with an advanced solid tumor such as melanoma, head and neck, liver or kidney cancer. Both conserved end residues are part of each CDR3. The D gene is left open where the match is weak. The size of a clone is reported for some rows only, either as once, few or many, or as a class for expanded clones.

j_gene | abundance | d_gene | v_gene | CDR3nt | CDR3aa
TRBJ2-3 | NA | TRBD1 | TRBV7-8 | TGTGCCACACAGGGGGCCCCACCAGATACGCAGTATTTT | CATQGAPPDTQYF
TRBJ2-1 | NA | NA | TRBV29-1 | TGCAGCGTCCTGAATCGGGCAGACAATGAGCAGTTCTTC | CSVLNRADNEQFF
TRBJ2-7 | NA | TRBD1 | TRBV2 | TGTGCCAGCAGCGCAGGGGGCGGAAGCTACGAGCAGTACTTC | CASSAGGGSYEQYF
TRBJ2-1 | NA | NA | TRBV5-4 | TGTGCCAGCAGCCCCGGACGAAATGAGCAGTTCTTC | CASSPGRNEQFF
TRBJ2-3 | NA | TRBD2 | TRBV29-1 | TGCAGCGTAGGCCGGACTAGCGGGCGATTGTCTAGCACAGATACGCAGTATTTT | CSVGRTSGRLSSTDTQYF
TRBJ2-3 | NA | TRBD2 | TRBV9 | TGTGCCAGCAGCGGGCTAGCGGGGTCTGATACGCAGTATTTT | CASSGLAGSDTQYF
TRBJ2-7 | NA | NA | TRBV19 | TGTGCCAGTAGTATTGGACACCTAGTGGGGGAGCAGTACTTC | CASSIGHLVGEQYF
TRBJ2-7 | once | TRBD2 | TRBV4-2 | TGTGCCAGCAGCCAAGAGGGGACTAGCGGATACGAGCAGTACTTC | CASSQEGTSGYEQYF
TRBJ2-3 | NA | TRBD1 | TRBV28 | TGTGCCAGCAGTTTAATCGGGACAGGGCCCCTTGCTAGCACAGATACGCAGTATTTT | CASSLIGTGPLASTDTQYF
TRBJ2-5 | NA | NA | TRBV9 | TGTGCCAGCAGCGTAGGTGGAAGAAAAGAGACCCAGTACTTC | CASSVGGRKETQYF
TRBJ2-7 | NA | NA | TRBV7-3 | TGTGCCAGCAGCGTTCCGGGGGCCGAGCAGTACTTC | CASSVPGAEQYF
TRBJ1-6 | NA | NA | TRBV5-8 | TGTGCCAGCAGCCATACACGGAGCAACTCACCCCTCCACTTT | CASSHTRSNSPLHF
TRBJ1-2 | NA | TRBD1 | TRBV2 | TGTGCCAGCAGGGGCAGGGGGGATGGCTACACCTTC | CASRGRGDGYTF
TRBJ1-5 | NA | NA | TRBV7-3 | TGTGCCAGCAGCCGGGGACGGCGCAATCAGCCCCAGCATTTT | CASSRGRRNQPQHF
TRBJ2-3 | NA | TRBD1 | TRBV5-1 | TGCGCCAGCAGCTTAGGGACAGGGCATCCCTACACAGATACGCAGTATTTT | CASSLGTGHPYTDTQYF
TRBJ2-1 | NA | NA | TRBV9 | TGTGCCAGCAGCGCTACCAATACACGGGATGAGCAGTTCTTC | CASSATNTRDEQFF
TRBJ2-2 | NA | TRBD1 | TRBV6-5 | TGTGCCAGCAGTTACCGGACAGGGTCCGGGGAGCTGTTTTTT | CASSYRTGSGELFF
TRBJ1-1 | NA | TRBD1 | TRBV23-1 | TGCGCCAGCAGTCAAAGGGGACAGGGGGACCGAGAAACGGAAGCTTTCTTT | CASSQRGQGDRETEAFF
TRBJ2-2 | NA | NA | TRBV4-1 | TGCGCCAGCAGCCAAGAATCGGGGCAGGGGAAGGGCGGGGAGCTGTTTTTT | CASSQESGQGKGGELFF
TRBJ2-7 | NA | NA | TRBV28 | TGTGCCAGCAGTCCAATAGGGGGGGGGCCTGTTCCCTACGAGCAGTACTTC | CASSPIGGGPVPYEQYF
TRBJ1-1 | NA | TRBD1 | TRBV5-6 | TGTGCCAGCAGATTCCAGACAGGGGCGGAAGCTTTCTTT | CASRFQTGAEAFF
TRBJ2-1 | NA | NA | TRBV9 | TGTGCCAGCAGCCCCGTTCACCTCTACAATGAGCAGTTCTTC | CASSPVHLYNEQFF
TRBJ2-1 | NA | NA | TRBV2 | TGTGCCAGCAGTTCGGACGGACATGAGCAGTTCTTC | CASSSDGHEQFF
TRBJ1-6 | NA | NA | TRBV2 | TGTGCCAGCAGTGATCGATCGGGTGATAGTAATTCACCCCTCCACTTT | CASSDRSGDSNSPLHF
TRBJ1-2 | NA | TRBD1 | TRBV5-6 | TGTGCCAGCAGCTCACGCACCGGGACAGCCTACTTTACCTATGGCTACACCTTC | CASSSRTGTAYFTYGYTF
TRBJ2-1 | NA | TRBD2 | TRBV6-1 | TGTGCCAGCAGTGAACGGGACTACCCTACCGTCCTCAATGAGCAGTTCTTC | CASSERDYPTVLNEQFF
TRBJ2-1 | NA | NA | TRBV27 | TGTGCCAGCATGGGCCGGGCGAATGAGCAGTTCTTC | CASMGRANEQFF